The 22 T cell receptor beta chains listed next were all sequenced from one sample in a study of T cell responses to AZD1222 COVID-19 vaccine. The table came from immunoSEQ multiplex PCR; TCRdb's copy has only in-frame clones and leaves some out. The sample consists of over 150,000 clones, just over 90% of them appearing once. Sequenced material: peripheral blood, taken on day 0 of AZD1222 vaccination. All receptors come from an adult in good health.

The CDR3 region is CASSYSTEDTQYF. In DNA form, the CDR3 reads TGTGCCAGCAGTTACTCCACGGAAGATACGCAGTATTTT. The chain has TRBV6-2 or TRBV6-3 and TRBJ2-3; D ambiguous. The CDR3 is 13 residues long. V gave up 0 bases and J gave up 5 bases, with 6 bases separating them. The germline V gene has CDR1 MNHEY and CDR2 SVGEGT.

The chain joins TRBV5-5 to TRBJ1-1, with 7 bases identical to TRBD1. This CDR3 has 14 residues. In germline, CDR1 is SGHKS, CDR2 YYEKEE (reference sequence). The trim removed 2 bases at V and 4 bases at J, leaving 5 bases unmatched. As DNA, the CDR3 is TGTGCCAGCAGCTTCCAGGGGGGCGGCACTGAAGCTTTCTTT. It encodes CASSFQGGGTEAFF.

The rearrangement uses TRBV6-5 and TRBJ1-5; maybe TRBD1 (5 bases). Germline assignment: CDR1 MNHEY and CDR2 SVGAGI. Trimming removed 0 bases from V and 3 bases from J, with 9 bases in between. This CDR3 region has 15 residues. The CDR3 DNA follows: TGTGCCAGCAGTTACTCAGGGGTGGACAATCAGCCCCAGCATTTT. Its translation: CASSYSGVDNQPQHF.

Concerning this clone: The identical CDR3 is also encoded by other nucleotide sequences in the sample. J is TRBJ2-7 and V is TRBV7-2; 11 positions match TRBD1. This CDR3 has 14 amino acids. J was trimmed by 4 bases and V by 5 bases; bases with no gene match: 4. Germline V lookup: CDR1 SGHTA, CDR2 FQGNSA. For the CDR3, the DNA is TGTGCCAGCAGCCTTGGACAGGGGGCTTACGAGCAGTACTTC. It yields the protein CASSLGQGAYEQYF.

The CDR3 DNA follows: TGTGCCTGGGGGGACAGGGGAAACATTCAGTACTTC. It yields the protein CAWGDRGNIQYF. The chain uses TRBV30 and TRBJ2-4, with 10 bases matching TRBD1. Per germline, CDR1 GTSNPN and CDR2 SVGIG (reference sequence). This CDR3 region has 12 residues. The V segment lost 5 bases and the J segment 6 bases; nucleotides outside the gene matches: 1.

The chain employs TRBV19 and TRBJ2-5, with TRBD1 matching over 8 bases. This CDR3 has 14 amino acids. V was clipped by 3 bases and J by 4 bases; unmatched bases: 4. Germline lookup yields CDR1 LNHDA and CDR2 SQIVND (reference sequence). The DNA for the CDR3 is TGTGCCAGTAGTATCGTGACAGGGGCAGAGACCCAGTACTTC. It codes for CASSIVTGAETQYF.

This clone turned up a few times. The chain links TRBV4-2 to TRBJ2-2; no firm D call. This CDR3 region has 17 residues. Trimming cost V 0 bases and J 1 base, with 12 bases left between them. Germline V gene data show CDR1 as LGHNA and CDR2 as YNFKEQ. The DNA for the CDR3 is TGTGCCAGCAGCCAAGATATCGGTAACCAGAACACCGGGGAGCTGTTTTTT. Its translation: CASSQDIGNQNTGELFF.

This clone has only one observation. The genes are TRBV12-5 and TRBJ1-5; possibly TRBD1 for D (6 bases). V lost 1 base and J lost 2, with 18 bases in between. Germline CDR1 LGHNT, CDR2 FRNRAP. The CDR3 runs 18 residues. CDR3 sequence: CASGLGRSGRGCNQPQHF. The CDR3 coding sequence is TGTGCTAGTGGTTTGGGCCGGTCCGGTAGGGGGTGCAATCAGCCCCAGCATTTT. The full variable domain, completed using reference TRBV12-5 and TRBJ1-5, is DARVTQTPRHKVTEMGQEVTMRCQPILGHNTVFWYRQTMMQGLELLAYFRNRAPLDDSGMPKDRFSAEMPDATLATLKIQPSEPRDSAVYFCASGLGRSGRGCNQPQHFGDGTRLSIL.

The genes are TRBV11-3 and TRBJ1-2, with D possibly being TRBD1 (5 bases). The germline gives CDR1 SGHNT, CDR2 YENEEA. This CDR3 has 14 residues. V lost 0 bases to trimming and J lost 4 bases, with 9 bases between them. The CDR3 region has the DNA TGTGCCAGCAGCTTAGAGTCAGGGAGCTATGGCTACACCTTC. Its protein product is CASSLESGSYGYTF.

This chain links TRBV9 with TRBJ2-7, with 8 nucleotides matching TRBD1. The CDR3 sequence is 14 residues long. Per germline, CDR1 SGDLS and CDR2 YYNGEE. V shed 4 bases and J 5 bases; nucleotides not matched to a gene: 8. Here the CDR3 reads CASSPGQGFHEQYF. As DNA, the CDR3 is TGTGCCAGCAGCCCCGGACAGGGCTTCCACGAGCAGTACTTC.

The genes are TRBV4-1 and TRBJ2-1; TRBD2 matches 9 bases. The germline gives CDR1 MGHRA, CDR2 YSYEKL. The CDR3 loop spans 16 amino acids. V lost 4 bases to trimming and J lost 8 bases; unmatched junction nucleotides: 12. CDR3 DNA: TGCGCCAGCAGCCTGGCCGGGACTAGCAGCTTCTATGAGCAGTTCTTC. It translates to CASSLAGTSSFYEQFF.

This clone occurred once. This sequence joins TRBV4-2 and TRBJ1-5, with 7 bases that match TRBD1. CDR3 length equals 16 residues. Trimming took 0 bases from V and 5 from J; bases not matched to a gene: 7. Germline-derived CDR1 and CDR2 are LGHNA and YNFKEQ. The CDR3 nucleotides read TGTGCCAGCAGCCAAGATTCAGGCACAGGGGATCAGCCCCAGCATTTT. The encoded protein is CASSQDSGTGDQPQHF.

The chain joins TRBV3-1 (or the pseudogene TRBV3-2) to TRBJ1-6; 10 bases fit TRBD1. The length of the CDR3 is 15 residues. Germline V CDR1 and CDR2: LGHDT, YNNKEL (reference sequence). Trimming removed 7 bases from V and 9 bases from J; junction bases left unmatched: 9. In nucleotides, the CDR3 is TGTGCCAGCACCGGGACAGGGGTGGTTAGTTCACCCCTCCACTTT. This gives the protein CASTGTGVVSSPLHF.

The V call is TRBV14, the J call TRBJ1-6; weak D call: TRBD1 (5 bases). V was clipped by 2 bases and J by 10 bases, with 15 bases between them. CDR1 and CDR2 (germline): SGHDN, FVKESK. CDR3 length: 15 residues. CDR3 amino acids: CASSQTTAGGSPLHF. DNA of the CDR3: TGTGCCAGCAGCCAAACGACAGCGGGAGGCTCACCCCTCCACTTT.

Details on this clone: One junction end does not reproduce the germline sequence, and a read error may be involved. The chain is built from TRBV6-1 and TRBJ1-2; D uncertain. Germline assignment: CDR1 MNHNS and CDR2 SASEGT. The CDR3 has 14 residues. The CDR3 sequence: CASRENTPNYGYTF. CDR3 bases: TGTGCCAGCCGTGAAAACACGCCGAACTATGGCTACACCTTC.

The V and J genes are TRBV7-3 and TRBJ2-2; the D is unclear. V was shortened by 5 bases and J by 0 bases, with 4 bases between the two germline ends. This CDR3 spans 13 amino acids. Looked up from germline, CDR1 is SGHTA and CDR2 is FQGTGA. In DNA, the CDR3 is TGTGCCAGCAGCCTTTCGAACACCGGGGAGCTGTTTTTT. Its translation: CASSLSNTGELFF.

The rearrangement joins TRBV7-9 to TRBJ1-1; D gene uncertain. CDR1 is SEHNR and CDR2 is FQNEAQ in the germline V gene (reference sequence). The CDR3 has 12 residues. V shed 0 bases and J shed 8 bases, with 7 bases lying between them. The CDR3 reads CASSLAISEAFF. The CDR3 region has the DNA TGTGCCAGCAGCTTAGCCATATCGGAAGCTTTCTTT.

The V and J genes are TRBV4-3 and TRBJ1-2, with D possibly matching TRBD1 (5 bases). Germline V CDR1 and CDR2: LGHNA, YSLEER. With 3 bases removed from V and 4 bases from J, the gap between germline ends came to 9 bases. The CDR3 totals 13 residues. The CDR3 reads CASSHNGGYGYTF. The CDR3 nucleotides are TGCGCCAGCAGCCATAACGGGGGCTATGGCTACACCTTC.

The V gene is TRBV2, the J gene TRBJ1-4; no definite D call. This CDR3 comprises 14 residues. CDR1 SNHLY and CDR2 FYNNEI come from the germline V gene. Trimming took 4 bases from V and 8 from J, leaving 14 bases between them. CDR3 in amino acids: CASSGEPRGEKLFF. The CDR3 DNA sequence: TGTGCCAGCAGTGGAGAGCCACGAGGGGAAAAACTGTTTTTT.

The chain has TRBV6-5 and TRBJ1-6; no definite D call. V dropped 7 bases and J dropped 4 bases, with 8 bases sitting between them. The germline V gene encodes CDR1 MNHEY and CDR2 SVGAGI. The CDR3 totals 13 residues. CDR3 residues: CASKGGYNSPLHF. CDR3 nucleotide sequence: TGTGCCAGCAAGGGTGGATATAATTCACCCCTCCACTTT.

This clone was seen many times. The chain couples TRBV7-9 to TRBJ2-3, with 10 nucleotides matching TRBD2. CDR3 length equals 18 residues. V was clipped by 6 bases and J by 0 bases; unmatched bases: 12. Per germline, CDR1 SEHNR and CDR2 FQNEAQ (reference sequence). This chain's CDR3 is CASRILAGPKTSTDTQYF. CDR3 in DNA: TGTGCCAGCAGGATACTAGCGGGGCCCAAAACTAGCACAGATACGCAGTATTTT.

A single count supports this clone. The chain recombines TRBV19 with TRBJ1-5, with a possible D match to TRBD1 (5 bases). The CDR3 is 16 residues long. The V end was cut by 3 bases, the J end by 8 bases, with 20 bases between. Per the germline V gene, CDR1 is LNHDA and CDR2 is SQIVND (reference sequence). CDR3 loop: CASSMGGMGRWEPQHF. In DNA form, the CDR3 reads TGTGCCAGTAGTATGGGTGGAATGGGGCGGTGGGAGCCCCAGCATTTT.